This TCR beta chain is from a study of T cells after yellow fever vaccination. This clonotype was found a few times. In TCRdb, the 5' RACE reads were re-called with MiXCR into one record per CDR3 protein. The sample holds a few hundred thousand distinct CDR3 sequences, 6.2% seen once. Per the germline V gene, CDR1 is SGHTA and CDR2 is FQGNSA. V was clipped by 5 bases and J by 8 bases; unmatched bases: 11. CDR3 length: 15 amino acids. This receptor was identified in a young man who received the YFV17D yellow fever vaccine. The chain uses TRBV7-2 and TRBJ1-2, with 10 nucleotides matching TRBD1. This material consisted of PBMCs, taken 5 days after the yellow fever booster vaccination. The CDR3 DNA reads as TGTGCCAGCAGCCCCCGACAGGGGGCGCCGAGCGGCTACACCTTC. Translating gives CASSPRQGAPSGYTF.